These T cell receptor beta chains were read from a single sample in a study of blood T cell repertoires in COVID-19. The table came from immunoSEQ multiplex PCR; TCRdb's copy has only in-frame clones and leaves some out. The sample contains some 180,000 clones, around 83% of which appear only once. Source material: PBMCs or T cells enriched from blood (not recorded which). The receptors here all came from a woman aged 30 to 39 who had been exposed to COVID-19. CDR3s include the opening cysteine and the closing phenylalanine or tryptophan. The order of the fields is V gene, J gene, D gene, clone size, CDR3 protein, CDR3 DNA. D genes are given only for firm matches. Expanded clones get a size class; other rows say once, few or many, or leave the size out.

V: TRBV10-1
J: TRBJ2-1
D: TRBD2
size: .
CDR3: CASSAPSGGADNEQFF
DNA: TGCGCCAGCAGTGCCCCAAGCGGGGGGGCCGACAATGAGCAGTTCTTC

V: TRBV5-6
J: TRBJ1-5
D: .
size: .
CDR3: CASSIGRGSYQPQHF
DNA: TGTGCCAGCAGCATTGGCAGGGGATCTTATCAGCCCCAGCATTTT

V: TRBV7-9
J: TRBJ2-3
D: TRBD2
size: .
CDR3: CASSRWESGGALDTQYF
DNA: TGTGCCAGCAGCCGATGGGAGAGCGGGGGGGCCCTAGATACGCAGTATTTT

V: TRBV10-3
J: TRBJ1-4
D: .
size: .
CDR3: CAISESTGEEKLFF
DNA: TGTGCCATCAGTGAGTCGACTGGGGAGGAAAAACTGTTTTTT

V: TRBV6-5
J: TRBJ2-7
D: TRBD1
size: few
CDR3: CASTRQGDIDEQYF
DNA: TGTGCCAGCACCCGACAGGGGGACATCGACGAGCAGTACTTC

V: TRBV12-3/TRBV12-4
J: TRBJ1-2
D: .
size: .
CDR3: CASRVTGGGYTF
DNA: TGTGCCAGCAGAGTGACCGGGGGGGGCTACACCTTC

V: TRBV4-1
J: TRBJ1-5
D: .
size: .
CDR3: CASSPAGVGQPQHF
DNA: TGCGCCAGCAGCCCCGCAGGGGTCGGCCAGCCCCAGCATTTT

V: TRBV24-1
J: TRBJ2-7
D: TRBD1
size: .
CDR3: CATTKGQGPKQYF
DNA: TGTGCCACCACCAAAGGACAGGGGCCTAAGCAGTACTTC

V: TRBV7-8
J: TRBJ2-7
D: TRBD1
size: .
CDR3: CASSQQGYEQYF
DNA: TGTGCCAGCAGCCAACAGGGGTACGAGCAGTACTTC

V: TRBV11-2
J: TRBJ1-6
D: .
size: .
CDR3: CASSFRQDYNSPLHF
DNA: TGTGCCAGCAGCTTCCGACAGGACTATAATTCACCCCTCCACTTT

V: TRBV29-1
J: TRBJ1-1
D: .
size: few
CDR3: CSVALGGNTEAFF
DNA: TGCAGCGTTGCCCTCGGGGGGAACACTGAAGCTTTCTTT

V: TRBV29-1
J: TRBJ1-1
D: .
size: .
CDR3: CSVVGGIMNTEAFF
DNA: TGCAGCGTTGTGGGGGGAATCATGAACACTGAAGCTTTCTTT

V: TRBV7-3
J: TRBJ2-1
D: TRBD2
size: .
CDR3: CASSSLAGDYNEQFF
DNA: TGTGCCAGCAGCTCCCTCGCGGGGGATTACAATGAGCAGTTCTTC

V: TRBV2
J: TRBJ2-2
D: .
size: .
CDR3: CASNQGNGELFF
DNA: TGTGCCAGCAACCAGGGGAACGGGGAGCTGTTTTTT

V: TRBV5-1
J: TRBJ2-2
D: TRBD1
size: .
CDR3: CASSLFRTGGTGELFF
DNA: TGCGCCAGCAGCTTGTTCCGGACAGGGGGCACCGGGGAGCTGTTTTTT

V: TRBV6-5
J: TRBJ1-5
D: .
size: .
CDR3: CASSPDIYKIAQHF
DNA: TGTGCCAGCAGCCCAGACATCTACAAAATTGCCCAGCATTTT

V: TRBV9
J: TRBJ1-6
D: .
size: .
CDR3: CASSDFGLRDNSPLHF
DNA: TGTGCCAGCAGCGATTTTGGTCTGCGGGATAATTCACCCCTCCACTTT

V: TRBV7-7
J: TRBJ2-1
D: TRBD2
size: .
CDR3: CASSLGLAGEPTYNEQFF
DNA: TGTGCTAGCAGCCTCGGACTAGCGGGGGAACCGACCTACAATGAGCAGTTCTTC

V: TRBV7-9
J: TRBJ2-6
D: TRBD1
size: .
CDR3: CASSSTGAGANVLTF
DNA: TGTGCCAGCAGCTCGACAGGGGCTGGGGCCAACGTCCTGACTTTC

V: TRBV11-2
J: TRBJ2-5
D: TRBD1
size: .
CDR3: CASSQQQGAETQYF
DNA: TGTGCCAGCAGCCAACAACAGGGGGCAGAGACCCAGTACTTC

V: TRBV27
J: TRBJ1-3
D: .
size: .
CDR3: CASKSGVSSGNTIYF
DNA: TGTGCCAGCAAGTCAGGGGTATCCTCTGGAAACACCATATATTTT

V: TRBV19
J: TRBJ2-7
D: .
size: .
CDR3: CARLHDEQYF
DNA: TGTGCCCGCTTACATGACGAGCAGTACTTC

V: TRBV29-1
J: TRBJ2-1
D: .
size: .
CDR3: CSVGGGEFYNEQFF
DNA: TGCAGCGTTGGAGGAGGGGAATTCTACAATGAGCAGTTCTTC

V: TRBV6-5
J: TRBJ1-2
D: .
size: .
CDR3: CASSKSRSYGYTF
DNA: TGTGCCAGCAGTAAAAGCAGGTCCTATGGCTACACCTTC

V: TRBV2
J: TRBJ1-5
D: .
size: .
CDR3: CASSEHRYSNQPQHF
DNA: TGTGCCAGCAGTGAACACAGGTATAGCAATCAGCCCCAGCATTTT

V: TRBV7-8
J: TRBJ2-5
D: TRBD2
size: few
CDR3: CASSSAGGAGTQYF
DNA: TGTGCCAGCAGCTCGGCCGGGGGGGCCGGGACCCAGTACTTC

V: TRBV2
J: TRBJ2-3
D: .
size: .
CDR3: CASRKAGSTDTQYF
DNA: TGTGCCAGCAGAAAAGCGGGCTCCACAGATACGCAGTATTTT

V: TRBV4-1
J: TRBJ2-3
D: TRBD1
size: .
CDR3: CASSPGQGDTDTQYF
DNA: TGCGCCAGCAGCCCGGGACAGGGGGACACAGATACGCAGTATTTT

V: TRBV6-5
J: TRBJ1-1
D: .
size: .
CDR3: CASSPTGRTEAFF
DNA: TGTGCCAGCAGTCCAACAGGGCGCACTGAAGCTTTCTTT